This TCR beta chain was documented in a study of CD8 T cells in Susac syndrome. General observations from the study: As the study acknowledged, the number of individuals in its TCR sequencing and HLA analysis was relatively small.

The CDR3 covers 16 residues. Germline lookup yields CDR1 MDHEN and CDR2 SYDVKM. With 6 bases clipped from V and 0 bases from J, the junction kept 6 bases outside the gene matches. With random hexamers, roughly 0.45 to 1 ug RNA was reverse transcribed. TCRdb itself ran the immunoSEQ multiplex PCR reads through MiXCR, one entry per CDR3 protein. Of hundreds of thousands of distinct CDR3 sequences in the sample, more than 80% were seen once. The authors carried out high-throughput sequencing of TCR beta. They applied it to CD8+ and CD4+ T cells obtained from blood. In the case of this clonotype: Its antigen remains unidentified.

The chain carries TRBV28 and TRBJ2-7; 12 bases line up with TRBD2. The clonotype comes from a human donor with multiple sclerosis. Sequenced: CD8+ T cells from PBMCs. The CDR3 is CASRILAGGYSYEQYF. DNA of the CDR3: TGTGCCAGCAGGATACTAGCGGGAGGCTACTCCTACGAGCAGTACTTC.